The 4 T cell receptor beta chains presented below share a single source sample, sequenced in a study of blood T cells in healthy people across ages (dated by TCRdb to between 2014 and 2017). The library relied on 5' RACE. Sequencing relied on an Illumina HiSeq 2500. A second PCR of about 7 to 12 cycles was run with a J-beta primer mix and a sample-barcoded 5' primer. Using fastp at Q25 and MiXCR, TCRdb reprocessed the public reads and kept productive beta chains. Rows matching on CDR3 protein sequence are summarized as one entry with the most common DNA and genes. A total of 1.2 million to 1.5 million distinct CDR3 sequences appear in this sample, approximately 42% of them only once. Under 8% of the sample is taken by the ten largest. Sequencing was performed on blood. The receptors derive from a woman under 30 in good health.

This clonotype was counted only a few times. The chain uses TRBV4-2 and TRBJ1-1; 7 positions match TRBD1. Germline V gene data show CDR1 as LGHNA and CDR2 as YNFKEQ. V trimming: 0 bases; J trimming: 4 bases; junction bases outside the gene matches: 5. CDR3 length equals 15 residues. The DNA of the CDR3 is TGTGCCAGCAGCCAAGATGAGGGGGCGCGCACTGAAGCTTTCTTT. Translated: CASSQDEGARTEAFF.

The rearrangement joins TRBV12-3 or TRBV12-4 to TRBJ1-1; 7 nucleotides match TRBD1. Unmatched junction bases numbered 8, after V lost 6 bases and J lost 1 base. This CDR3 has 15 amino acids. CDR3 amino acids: CASSPQTGKNTEAFF. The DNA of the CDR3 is TGTGCCAGCAGCCCCCAGACAGGGAAGAACACTGAAGCTTTCTTT.

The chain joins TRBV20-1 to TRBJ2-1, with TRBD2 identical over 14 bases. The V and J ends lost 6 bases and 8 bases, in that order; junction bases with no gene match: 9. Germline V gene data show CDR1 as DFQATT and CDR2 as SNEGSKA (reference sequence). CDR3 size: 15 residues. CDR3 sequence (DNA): TGCAGTGCCCACCAGACTAGCGGGGGGGCAGATGAGCAGTTCTTC. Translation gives CSAHQTSGGADEQFF.

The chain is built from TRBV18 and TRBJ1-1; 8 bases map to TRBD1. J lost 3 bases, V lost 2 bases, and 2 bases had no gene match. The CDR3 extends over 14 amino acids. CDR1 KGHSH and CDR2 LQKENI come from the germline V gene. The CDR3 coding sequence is TGTGCCAGCTCACCAGACAGGGGAGACACTGAAGCTTTCTTT. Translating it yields CASSPDRGDTEAFF. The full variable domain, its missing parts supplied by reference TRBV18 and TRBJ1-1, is NAGVMQNPRHLVRRRGQEARLRCSPMKGHSHVYWYRQLPEEGLKFMVYLQKENIIDESGMPKERFSAEFPKEGPSILRIQQVVRGDSAAYFCASSPDRGDTEAFFGQGTRLTVV.